This TCR beta chain is from a study of CD8+ T cells in alopecia areata (dated by TCRdb to between 2018 and 2020). Some background on the complete study: The treated patients, all with moderate-to-severe alopecia areata, were enrolled in an open-label pilot trial of oral tofacitinib given at 5 to 10 mg twice daily. Patients stayed on tofacitinib for 6 to 18 months and then had 6 months of follow-up off drug so that delayed response and recurrence could be assessed. The study used high-throughput TCRbeta sequencing to examine T cell clonal expansion in alopecia areata, in both the C3H/HeJ mouse model and human patients. In humans, TCRbeta sequencing was performed on scalp tissue and on sorted CD4+ and CD8+ peripheral blood T cells from healthy controls and from patients with patchy or totalis/universalis alopecia areata. Biopsies were taken from tofacitinib-treated patients at baseline and at 4 and 24 weeks of treatment, and a later scalp biopsy was taken in several of the tofacitinib-treated patients. Scalp clonality was compared across normal scalp (n=4), patchy alopecia areata scalp (n=8), and alopecia totalis/universalis scalp (n=8). The RNA source kit depended on sample type: the PAXgene miRNA kit for fixed scalp, the miRNeasy kit for PBMCs, and the RNeasy kit for mouse skin. TCRbeta CDR3 regions were amplified by immunoSEQ multiplex PCR with 35 Vbeta forward and 13 Jbeta reverse primers. On the study overall, not on this receptor specifically: Scalp TCR repertoire analysis is complicated because resident alphabeta T cells in normal human skin are also sequenced, whereas mouse skin is dominated by gammadelta T cells. TCR sequences shared between patients were less clear than in mice, possibly partly because of HLA diversity in the patient population. Compared with normal scalp, lesional scalp had higher clonality and more expanded CD8+ clones, particularly in alopecia totalis/universalis, a pattern that suggests antigenic drive.

The library relied on the immunoSEQ multiplex PCR assay. RNA was extracted from all samples and reverse transcribed into cDNA, which served as template for TCR sequencing. SuperScript III was used for first-strand cDNA synthesis, primed with a 2:1 mix of oligo-dT and random hexamers. Amplification bias was assessed with a synthetic immune receptor repertoire, and residual bias was removed computationally. From the authors' description of their analysis: Raw reads were preprocessed to remove errors, and CDR3 was defined according to IMGT conventions as the region from the conserved cysteine to phenylalanine. To get clonality, Shannon entropy was normalized by log2 of the number of productive unique TCRs and the result was subtracted from 1. Scalp TCRbeta sequences were cross-referenced with sorted blood CD4 and CD8 repertoires so that the CD4 or CD8 identity of scalp clones could be inferred. The table comes from immuneACCESS by way of TCRdb, which keeps in-frame sequences with V and J called. Part of the clones is missing from these tables; in studies checked, under half for an unresolved V gene and the rest for unknown reasons. V and J calls and clone size follow that table, whereas D and trimming were derived from the DNA. The sample table lists more than 95,000 clones, 35% to 45% of them with a count of one. The ten largest clones take up approximately 1.2% of the sample.

Based on the germline V gene, the CDR1 and CDR2 sequences are MNHEY and SVGAGI. The CDR3 goes from the cysteine to the phenylalanine over 16 residues. The kept DNA is CDR3 alone, 48 bases in frame from the first base. V is reduced by 2 bases and J by 5 bases, leaving a spacing of 17 bases between them. From alopecia areata patients, peripheral blood was collected along with lesional scalp punch biopsies. PBMCs were isolated by density centrifugation and stained for CD3, CD4 and CD8, and CD4+ and CD8+ T cells were sorted on a FACSAria. A remark on this clone: No cognate antigen has been identified for it. It has no much larger one-base neighbor in the sample; base qualities were not kept.

The receptor was isolated from a human donor with alopecia areata. This sequence uses TRBV6-5 and TRBJ2-3; TRBD2 might be the D gene, on 5 matching bases. The sequencing sample was made of CD4+ T cells sorted from blood. The CDR3 region reads CASSYASQSGGDTQYF. The DNA is as follows: TGTGCCAGCAGTTACGCCTCGCAGTCTGGAGGAGATACGCAGTATTTT.